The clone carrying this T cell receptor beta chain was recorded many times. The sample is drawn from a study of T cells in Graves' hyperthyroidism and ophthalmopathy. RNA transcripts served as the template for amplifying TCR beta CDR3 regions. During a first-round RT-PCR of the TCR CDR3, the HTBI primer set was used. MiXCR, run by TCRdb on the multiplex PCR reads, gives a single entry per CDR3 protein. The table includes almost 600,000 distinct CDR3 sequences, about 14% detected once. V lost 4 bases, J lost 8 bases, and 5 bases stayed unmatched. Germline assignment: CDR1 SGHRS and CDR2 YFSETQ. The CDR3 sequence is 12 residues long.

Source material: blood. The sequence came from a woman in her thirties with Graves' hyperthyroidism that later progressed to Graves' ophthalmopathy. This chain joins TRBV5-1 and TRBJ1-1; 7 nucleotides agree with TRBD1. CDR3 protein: CASSPGTAEAFF. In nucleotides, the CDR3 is TGCGCCAGCAGCCCGGGGACAGCGGAAGCTTTCTTT.